These 17 T cell receptor beta chains originate from one sample sequenced in a study of B cell selection in AIRE deficiency. The sorted conventional CD4 T cells were gated as CD4+CD127+. TCRdb keeps only in-frame clones here, not all; method: immunoSEQ multiplex PCR. This sample has approximately 24,000 clones, with about 95% found just once. Specimen: CD4+CD127+ conventional T cells sorted from PBMCs. These receptors were collected from a human donor in good health.

V is TRBV7-8 and J is TRBJ1-1, with D possibly being TRBD1 (6 bases). In germline, CDR1 is SGHVS, CDR2 FQNEAQ. V was pared by 8 bases and J by 0 bases, with 19 bases between. The CDR3 is 16 residues long. The CDR3 nucleotides are TGTGCCAGCGGGGAGGGGAGGGGGAAAATGAACACTGAAGCTTTCTTT. Translating it yields CASGEGRGKMNTEAFF.

The chain is built from TRBV11-3 and TRBJ2-5; 8 bases are a match to TRBD2. In germline, CDR1 is SGHNT, CDR2 YENEEA. CDR3 size: 14 residues. V trimming: 2 bases; J trimming: 5 bases; junction bases outside the gene matches: 4. CDR3 in amino acids: CASSLTAGAETQYF. CDR3 bases: TGTGCCAGCAGCTTAACAGCGGGGGCCGAGACCCAGTACTTC.

This chain uses TRBV6-6 with TRBJ1-1; 8 bases are a match to TRBD1. Unmatched junction bases numbered 3, after V lost 3 bases and J lost 0 bases. This CDR3 spans 15 amino acids. Per the germline V gene, CDR1 is MNHNY and CDR2 is SVGAGI (reference sequence). CDR3 in DNA: TGTGCCAGCAGTTATGGACAGGGACTGAACACTGAAGCTTTCTTT. Its translation is CASSYGQGLNTEAFF.

This clone was recorded only once. This sequence joins TRBV2 and TRBJ2-5; D might be TRBD2 (6 bases). The V and J ends lost 3 bases and 5 bases respectively, with 16 bases between them. Germline-derived CDR1 and CDR2 are SNHLY and FYNNEI. This CDR3 has 15 amino acids. This CDR3 is CASSETWLARETQYF. CDR3 DNA: TGTGCCAGCAGTGAGACCTGGCTAGCGAGGGAGACCCAGTACTTC.

The chain couples TRBV30 to TRBJ1-1; 9 bases line up with TRBD1. Unmatched junction bases numbered 9, after V lost 4 bases and J lost 0 bases. This CDR3 region has 16 residues. Germline V gene data show CDR1 as GTSNPN and CDR2 as SVGIG (reference sequence). The DNA of the CDR3 is TGTGCCTGGAATCGTAGGGACAGGGCGATGAACACTGAAGCTTTCTTT. Translated, it gives CAWNRRDRAMNTEAFF.

The CDR3 region is CAISEATGSHEKLFF. The CDR3 region has the DNA TGTGCCATCAGTGAGGCTACAGGTTCCCATGAAAAACTGTTTTTT. The V and J genes are TRBV10-3 and TRBJ1-4, with a tentative D call TRBD1 (5 bases). The V end lost 2 bases, the J end lost 6 bases, and 13 bases lay between the germline ends. The CDR3 covers 15 residues. Germline loops: CDR1 ENHRY, CDR2 SYGVKD.

The genes are TRBV4-1 and TRBJ1-6; D may be TRBD1 (6 bases). The length of the CDR3 is 15 residues. Germline V gene sequence: CDR1 MGHRA, CDR2 YSYEKL. V lost 0 bases to trimming and J lost 7 bases, with 10 bases between them. The CDR3 region is CASSQDRQANSPLHF. The CDR3 DNA reads as TGCGCCAGCAGCCAAGATAGACAGGCGAATTCACCCCTCCACTTT.

The chain uses TRBV14 and TRBJ2-4; 8 bases fit TRBD1. The CDR3 has 16 amino acids. With V trimmed by 2 bases and J by 1 base, 4 bases remained unmatched. Per the germline V gene, CDR1 is SGHDN and CDR2 is FVKESK. CDR3 loop: CASSQSTGGAKNIQYF. Here the CDR3 DNA reads TGTGCCAGCAGCCAAAGTACAGGGGGGGCCAAAAACATTCAGTACTTC.

The V call is TRBV7-6, the J call TRBJ1-5; possible D gene TRBD1, 6 bases. The V and J ends lost 3 bases and 3 bases respectively, with 9 bases between them. The length of the CDR3 is 14 residues. CDR1 is SGHVS, CDR2 FNYEAQ, per germline. The CDR3 spells CASSFPGDNQPQHF. In DNA, the CDR3 is TGTGCCAGCAGCTTCCCAGGGGACAATCAGCCCCAGCATTTT.

This clone is a singleton in its sample. V usage is TRBV7-2 and J usage is TRBJ2-3, with 7 bases fitting TRBD2. CDR1 and CDR2 (germline): SGHTA, FQGNSA. J gave up 3 bases and V 5 bases, and 5 bases lay outside the gene matches. This CDR3 is 14 amino acids long. The CDR3 here is CASSAGRGTDTQYF. Written as DNA, the CDR3 is TGTGCCAGCAGCGCCGGGCGGGGGACAGATACGCAGTATTTT.

The chain employs TRBV21-1 and TRBJ1-5; the DNA was not used to check the table's D call, TRBD1. TRBV21-1 is shown as a pseudogene. This CDR3 is 13 amino acids long. The CDR3: CASPQAGNQPQHF. The CDR3 nucleotides are TGTGCCAGCCCCCAGGCCGGCAATCAGCCCCAGCATTTT.

This sequence joins TRBV7-7 and TRBJ2-2, with a possible D match to TRBD2 (6 bases). This CDR3 spans 15 amino acids. CDR1 and CDR2 (germline): SSHAT, FNYEAQ (reference sequence). The ends were cut back, 1 base at V and 6 bases at J, with 12 bases in the middle. CDR3 in amino acids: CASSLGMGGAGELFF. CDR3 sequence (DNA): TGTGCCAGCAGCTTAGGAATGGGGGGAGCCGGGGAGCTGTTTTTT.

V and J are TRBV7-2 and TRBJ2-1; 7 nucleotides match TRBD2. The junction had 3 bases not matched to a gene; V was cut back by 3 bases and J by 7 bases. The length of the CDR3 is 13 residues. The V gene's germline CDR1 is SGHTA and CDR2 FQGNSA. This CDR3 reads CASSFWTRNEQFF. The CDR3 nucleotides read TGTGCCAGCAGCTTTTGGACTAGAAATGAGCAGTTCTTC.

V is TRBV10-3 and J is TRBJ1-6; 8 bases are a match to TRBD1. Germline CDR1 ENHRY, CDR2 SYGVKD. V shed 10 bases, J shed 7 bases, and the junction held 6 bases outside the gene matches. The CDR3 runs 13 residues. CDR3 region: CATGQGYNSPLHF. Here the CDR3 DNA reads TGTGCCACCGGACAGGGATACAATTCACCCCTCCACTTT.

CDR3: CASSEGLNTEAFF. CDR3 in DNA: TGCGCCAGCAGTGAGGGGCTGAACACTGAAGCTTTCTTT. The chain employs TRBV10-1 and TRBJ1-1; D unresolved. Looked up from germline, CDR1 is WNHNN and CDR2 is SYGVQD (reference sequence). Trimming stripped 2 bases from V and 0 bases from J, with 4 bases between. The CDR3 totals 13 residues.

In this sample, this clone turned up once. This chain uses TRBV20-1 with TRBJ1-2, with 7 nucleotides matching TRBD1. This CDR3 has 10 amino acids. V trimming: 7 bases; J trimming: 8 bases; junction bases outside the gene matches: 4. Germline V CDR1 and CDR2: DFQATT, SNEGSKA (reference sequence). The CDR3 nucleotides are TGCAGTGTTTTCAGGGGGGGCTACACCTTC. Amino acids: CSVFRGGYTF.

The rearrangement joins TRBV7-9 to TRBJ1-5; D possibly corresponds to TRBD1 (5 bases). The CDR3 length is 15 residues. Germline V lookup: CDR1 SEHNR, CDR2 FQNEAQ (reference sequence). Trimming took 5 bases from V and 1 from J, leaving 12 bases between them. This CDR3 is CASSSSGTSNQPQHF. In nucleotides, the CDR3 is TGTGCCAGCAGCAGCTCCGGGACGAGCAATCAGCCCCAGCATTTT.